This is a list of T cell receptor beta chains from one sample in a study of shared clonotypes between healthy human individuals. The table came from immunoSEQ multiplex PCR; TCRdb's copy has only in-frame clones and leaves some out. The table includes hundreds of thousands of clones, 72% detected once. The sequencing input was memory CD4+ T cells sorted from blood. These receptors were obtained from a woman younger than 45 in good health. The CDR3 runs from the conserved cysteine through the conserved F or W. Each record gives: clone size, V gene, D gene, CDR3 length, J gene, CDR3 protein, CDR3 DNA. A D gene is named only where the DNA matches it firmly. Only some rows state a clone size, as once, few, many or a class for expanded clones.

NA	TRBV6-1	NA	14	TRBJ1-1	CASRGGLFNTEAFF	TGTGCCAGCAGGGGGGGGCTATTTAACACTGAAGCTTTCTTT
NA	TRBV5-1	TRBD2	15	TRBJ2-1	CASSILAGSYNEQFF	TGCGCCAGCAGCATACTAGCGGGCTCCTACAATGAGCAGTTCTTC
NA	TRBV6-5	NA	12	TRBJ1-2	CASSEELEIYTF	TGTGCCAGCAGTGAGGAGTTGGAAATCTACACCTTC
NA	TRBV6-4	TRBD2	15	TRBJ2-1	CASSDRAGGWNEQFF	TGTGCCAGCAGTGACAGGGCGGGAGGGTGGAATGAGCAGTTCTTC
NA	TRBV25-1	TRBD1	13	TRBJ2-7	CASRGQSSYEQYF	TGTGCCAGCAGGGGACAGTCATCCTACGAGCAGTACTTC
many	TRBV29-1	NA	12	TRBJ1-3	CSVAGPGNTIYF	TGCAGCGTTGCGGGGCCTGGAAACACCATATATTTT
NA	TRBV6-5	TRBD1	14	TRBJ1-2	CASSYDRGNYGYTF	TGTGCCAGCAGTTACGACAGGGGGAACTATGGCTACACCTTC
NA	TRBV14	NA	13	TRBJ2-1	CASSPARVGEQFF	TGTGCCAGCAGCCCGGCGCGGGTTGGTGAGCAGTTCTTC
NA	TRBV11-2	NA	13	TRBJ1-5	CASSLEQSQPQHF	TGTGCCAGCAGCTTAGAACAAAGTCAGCCCCAGCATTTT
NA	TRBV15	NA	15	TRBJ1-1	CATSRDWEGVPEAFF	TGTGCCACCAGCAGAGACTGGGAAGGGGTCCCGGAAGCTTTCTTT
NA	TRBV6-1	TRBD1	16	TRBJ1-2	CASSEAGRQGGYGYTF	TGTGCCAGCAGTGAAGCTGGGAGACAGGGGGGCTATGGCTACACCTTC
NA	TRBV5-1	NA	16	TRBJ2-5	CASSLGLPGLQETQYF	TGCGCCAGCAGCTTGGGTTTGCCAGGGCTACAAGAGACCCAGTACTTC
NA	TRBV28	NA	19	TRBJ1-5	CASSLRRGGRQYSNQPQHF	TGTGCCAGCAGCCTCCGGAGGGGGGGCCGGCAATATAGCAATCAGCCCCAGCATTTT
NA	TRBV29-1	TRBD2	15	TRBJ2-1	CSVVIGASGGDEQFF	TGCAGCGTTGTTATAGGAGCTAGCGGAGGCGATGAGCAGTTCTTC
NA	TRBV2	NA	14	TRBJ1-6	CASSRDTYNSPLHF	TGTGCCAGCAGCCGGGACACCTATAATTCACCCCTCCACTTT
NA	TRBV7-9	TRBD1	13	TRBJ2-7	CASRLQGADEQYF	TGTGCCAGCAGATTACAGGGGGCGGACGAGCAGTACTTC
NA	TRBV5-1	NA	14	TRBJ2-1	CASSVGEEYNEQFF	TGCGCCAGCAGCGTAGGGGAAGAATACAATGAGCAGTTCTTC
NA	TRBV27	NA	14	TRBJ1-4	CASSLATGGEKLFF	TGTGCCAGCAGTTTAGCAACGGGAGGAGAAAAACTGTTTTTT
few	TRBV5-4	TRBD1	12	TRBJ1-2	CASTSTGTHYTF	TGTGCCAGCACGTCGACAGGGACACACTACACCTTC
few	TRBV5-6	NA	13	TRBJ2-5	CASGLYWQETQYF	TGTGCCAGTGGGCTGTACTGGCAAGAGACCCAGTACTTC
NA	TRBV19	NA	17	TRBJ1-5	CASSKTDRSDSNQPQHF	TGTGCCAGTAGTAAAACGGACAGAAGTGATAGCAATCAGCCCCAGCATTTT
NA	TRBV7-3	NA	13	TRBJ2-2	CASSLSRTGELFF	TGTGCCAGCAGCTTAAGCCGTACCGGGGAGCTGTTTTTT
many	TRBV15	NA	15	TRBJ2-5	CATSRNRLLGETQYF	TGTGCCACCAGCAGAAACAGGTTATTAGGAGAGACCCAGTACTTC
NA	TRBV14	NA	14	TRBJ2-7	CASSHETPGAEQYF	TGTGCCAGCAGCCATGAGACTCCAGGGGCCGAGCAGTACTTC
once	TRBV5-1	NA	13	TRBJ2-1	CASSVEGVGEQFF	TGCGCCAGCAGCGTGGAGGGTGTTGGTGAGCAGTTCTTC
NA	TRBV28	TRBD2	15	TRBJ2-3	CASSPRLAGADTQYF	TGTGCCAGCAGCCCTCGACTAGCGGGGGCAGATACGCAGTATTTT
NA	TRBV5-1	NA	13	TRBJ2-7	CASSRDGLYEQYF	TGCGCCAGCTCCCGGGACGGATTATACGAGCAGTACTTC
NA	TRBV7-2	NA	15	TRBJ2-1	CASSPVTLLGGEQFF	TGTGCCAGCAGCCCCGTGACGCTCCTAGGCGGTGAGCAGTTCTTC
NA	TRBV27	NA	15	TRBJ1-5	CASSPRPDGNQPQHF	TGTGCCAGCAGTCCACGACCGGACGGCAATCAGCCCCAGCATTTT
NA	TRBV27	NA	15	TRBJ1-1	CASSLFGNSRTEAFF	TGTGCCAGCAGTTTATTTGGTAACAGTCGCACTGAAGCTTTCTTT
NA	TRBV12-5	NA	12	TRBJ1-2	CASGLNNYGYTF	TGTGCTAGTGGTTTGAATAACTATGGCTACACCTTC
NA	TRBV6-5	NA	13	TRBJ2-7	CASSYSTDYEQYF	TGTGCCAGCAGTTACTCGACGGACTACGAGCAGTACTTC
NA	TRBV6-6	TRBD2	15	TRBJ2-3	CASSYSAGGEGTQYF	TGTGCCAGCAGTTACTCGGCGGGAGGAGAGGGTACGCAGTATTTT
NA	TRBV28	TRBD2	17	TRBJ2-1	CASSLSSGSVTGNEQFF	TGTGCCAGCAGTTTATCTAGCGGGAGTGTCACTGGAAATGAGCAGTTCTTC